This entry describes one TCR beta chain. What it binds is not known. The CDR3 has 15 residues. V was clipped by 6 bases and J by 7 bases, with 20 bases between them. The germline gives CDR1 SGHRS, CDR2 YFSETQ. TCRdb recomputed calls from the 5' RACE reads with MiXCR, one row per CDR3 protein. The top ten clones hold just over 7% of a sample with about 340,000 distinct CDR3 sequences, approximately 13% of them seen once. The sample comes from a study of identical twins. The study, taken as a whole, reports: Its conclusions, products of cross-sectional statistical analysis, did not come from following the same donors.

The sample also formed part of further work on yellow fever vaccine responses in identical twins.

This TCR came from a woman in her late teens or twenties in good health. The chain recombines TRBV5-1 with TRBJ2-1; D is possibly TRBD1 (6 bases). The sample consisted of CD8+ T cells sorted from blood. CDR3 sequence reads: CASKGRQGMWNEQFF. Here the CDR3 DNA reads TGCGCCAGCAAGGGTCGGCAGGGGATGTGGAATGAGCAGTTCTTC.